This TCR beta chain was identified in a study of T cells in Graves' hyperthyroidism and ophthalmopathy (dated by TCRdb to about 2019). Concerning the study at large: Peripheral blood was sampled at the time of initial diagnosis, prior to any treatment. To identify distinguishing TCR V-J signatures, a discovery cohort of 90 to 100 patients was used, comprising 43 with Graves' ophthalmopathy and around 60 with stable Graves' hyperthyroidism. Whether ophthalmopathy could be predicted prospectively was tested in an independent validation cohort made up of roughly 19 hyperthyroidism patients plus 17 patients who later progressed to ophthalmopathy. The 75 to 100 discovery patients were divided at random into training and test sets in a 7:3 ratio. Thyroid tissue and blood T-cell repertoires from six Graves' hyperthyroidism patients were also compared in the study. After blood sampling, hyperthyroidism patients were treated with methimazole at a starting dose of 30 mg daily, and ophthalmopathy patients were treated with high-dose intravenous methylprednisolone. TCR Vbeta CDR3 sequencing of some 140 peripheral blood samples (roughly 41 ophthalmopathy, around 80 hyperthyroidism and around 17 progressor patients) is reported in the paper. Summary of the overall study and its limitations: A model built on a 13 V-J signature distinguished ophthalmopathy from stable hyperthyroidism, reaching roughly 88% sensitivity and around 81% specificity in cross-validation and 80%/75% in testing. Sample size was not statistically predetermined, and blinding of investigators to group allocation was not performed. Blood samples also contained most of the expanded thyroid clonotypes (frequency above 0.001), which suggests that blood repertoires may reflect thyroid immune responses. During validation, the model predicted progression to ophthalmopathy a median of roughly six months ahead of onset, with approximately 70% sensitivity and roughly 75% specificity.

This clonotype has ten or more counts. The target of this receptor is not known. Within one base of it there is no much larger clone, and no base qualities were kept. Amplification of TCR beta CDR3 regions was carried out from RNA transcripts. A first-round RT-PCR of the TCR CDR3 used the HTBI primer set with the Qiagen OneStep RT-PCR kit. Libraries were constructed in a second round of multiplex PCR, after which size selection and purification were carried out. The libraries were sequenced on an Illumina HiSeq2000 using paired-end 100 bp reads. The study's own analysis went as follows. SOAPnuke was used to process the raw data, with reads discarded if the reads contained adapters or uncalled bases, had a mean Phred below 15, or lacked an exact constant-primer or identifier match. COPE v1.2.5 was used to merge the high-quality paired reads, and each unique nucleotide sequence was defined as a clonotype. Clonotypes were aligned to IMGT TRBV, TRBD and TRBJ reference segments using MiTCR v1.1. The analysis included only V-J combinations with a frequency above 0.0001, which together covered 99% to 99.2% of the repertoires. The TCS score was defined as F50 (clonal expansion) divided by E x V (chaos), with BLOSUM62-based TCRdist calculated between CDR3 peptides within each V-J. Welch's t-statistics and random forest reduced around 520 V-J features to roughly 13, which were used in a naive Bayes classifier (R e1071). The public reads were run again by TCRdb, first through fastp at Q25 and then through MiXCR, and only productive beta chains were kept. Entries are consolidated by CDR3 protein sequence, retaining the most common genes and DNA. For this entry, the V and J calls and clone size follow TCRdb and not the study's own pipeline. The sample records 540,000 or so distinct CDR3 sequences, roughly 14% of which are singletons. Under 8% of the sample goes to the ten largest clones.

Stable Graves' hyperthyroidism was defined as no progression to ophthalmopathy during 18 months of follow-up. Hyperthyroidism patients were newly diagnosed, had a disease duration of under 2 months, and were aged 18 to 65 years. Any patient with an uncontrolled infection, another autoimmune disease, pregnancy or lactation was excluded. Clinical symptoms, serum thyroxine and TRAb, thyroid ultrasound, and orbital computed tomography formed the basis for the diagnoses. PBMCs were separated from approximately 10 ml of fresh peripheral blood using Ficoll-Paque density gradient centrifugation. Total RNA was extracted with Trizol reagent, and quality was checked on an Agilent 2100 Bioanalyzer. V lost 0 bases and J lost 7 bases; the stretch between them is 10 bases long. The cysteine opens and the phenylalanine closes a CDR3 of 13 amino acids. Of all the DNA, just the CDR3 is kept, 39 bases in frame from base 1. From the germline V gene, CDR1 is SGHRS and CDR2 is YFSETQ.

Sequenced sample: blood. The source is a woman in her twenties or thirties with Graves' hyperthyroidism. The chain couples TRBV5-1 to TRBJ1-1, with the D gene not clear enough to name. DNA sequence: TGCGCCAGCAGCTTGGACGGTACTGGTGAAGCTTTCTTT. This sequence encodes CASSLDGTGEAFF.